This entry lists 20 T cell receptor beta chains sequenced from one sample in a study of early T cells in non-severe SARS-CoV-2 infection. TCRdb itself ran the 5' RACE reads through MiXCR, one entry per CDR3 protein. The sample has tens of thousands of distinct CDR3 sequences, approximately 12% seen once. Sequencing used whole blood. These receptors came from an adult who was a healthcare worker with PCR-confirmed SARS-CoV-2 infection or an uninfected control (not recorded which).

This clonotype was counted many times. V gene TRBV9 combines with J gene TRBJ1-2, with D possibly TRBD1 on 6 matching bases. Germline values: CDR1 SGDLS, CDR2 YYNGEE. This CDR3 is built from 12 residues. V was clipped by 4 bases and J by 5 bases, with 9 bases between them. This CDR3 reads CASSLGAYGYTF. In DNA form, the CDR3 reads TGTGCCAGCAGCCTGGGGGCGTATGGCTACACCTTC.

This clonotype was picked up many times. CDR3 nucleotide sequence: TGCAGTGCTAGTAGGGGCCTCACCGCGAAAGAGACCCAGTACTTC. The encoded protein is CSASRGLTAKETQYF. The rearrangement links TRBV20-1 to TRBJ2-5; TRBD1 might be the D (5 bases). From germline, CDR1 is DFQATT and CDR2 SNEGSKA (reference sequence). V was cut by 3 bases and J by 3 bases, with 17 bases left in between. This CDR3 has 15 amino acids.

This clonotype was found a few times. The chain uses TRBV7-6 and TRBJ2-1; D perhaps matches TRBD1 (5 bases). The V and J ends lost 4 bases and 7 bases respectively, with 8 bases between them. Germline CDR1 SGHVS, CDR2 FNYEAQ. This CDR3 is 12 amino acids long. In nucleotides, the CDR3 is TGTGCCAGCAGCTGGGGCCAGAATGAGCAGTTCTTC. Translating it yields CASSWGQNEQFF.

The chain uses TRBV28 and TRBJ1-2, with a weak D call TRBD1 (5 bases). CDR3 length: 13 residues. Trimming removed 2 bases at V and 5 bases at J, with 9 bases between. Germline assignment: CDR1 MDHEN and CDR2 SYDVKM. CDR3 amino acids: CASSLRQFYGYTF. For the CDR3, the DNA is TGTGCCAGCAGTTTAAGACAGTTTTATGGCTACACCTTC.

The CDR3 sequence: CASSLEGRGEKLFF. CDR3 bases: TGCGCCAGCAGCTTGGAGGGCAGAGGTGAAAAACTGTTTTTT. This rearrangement joins TRBV5-1 to TRBJ1-4; D is ambiguous. From germline, CDR1 is SGHRS and CDR2 YFSETQ. The CDR3 sequence is 14 residues long. V lost 0 bases, J lost 7 bases, and 10 bases lay in between.

This clonotype came up many times. This sequence joins TRBV7-3 and TRBJ2-1, with 11 bases identical to TRBD2. The V and J ends lost 5 bases and 4 bases, in that order; junction bases with no gene match: 10. The CDR3 is made up of 17 amino acids. Germline values: CDR1 SGHTA, CDR2 FQGTGA. The CDR3 region has the DNA TGTGCCAGCAGCCTCCACCGACTAGCGGGGAATTACAATGAGCAGTTCTTC. Translated: CASSLHRLAGNYNEQFF.

In this sample, this clonotype turned up many times. The V call is TRBV9, the J call TRBJ2-1; D is possibly TRBD2 (5 bases). The CDR3 contains 15 residues. Germline assignment: CDR1 SGDLS and CDR2 YYNGEE. The V and J ends lost 0 bases and 4 bases respectively, with 11 bases between them. In DNA form, the CDR3 reads TGTGCCAGCAGCGTAGCTTCGGCGGGTTACAATGAGCAGTTCTTC. Translating gives CASSVASAGYNEQFF.

The gene calls are TRBV18 and TRBJ1-5, with 7 bases identical to TRBD1. Germline-derived CDR1 and CDR2 are KGHSH and LQKENI. The CDR3 is made up of 15 amino acids. With 0 bases clipped from V and 3 bases from J, the junction kept 2 bases outside the gene matches. This CDR3 is CASSPPDRVNQPQHF. The CDR3 DNA follows: TGTGCCAGCTCACCACCAGACAGGGTCAATCAGCCCCAGCATTTT.

The CDR3 DNA sequence: TGTGCCAGCAGTGAGATGACAGGGTACAATCAGCCCCAGCATTTT. Protein product: CASSEMTGYNQPQHF. The chain is built from TRBV12-3 or TRBV12-4 and TRBJ1-5, with TRBD1 matching 7 bases. The CDR3 spans 15 residues. The V and J ends lost 5 bases and 3 bases, in that order; junction bases with no gene match: 7.

This clonotype was seen more than once but under ten times. The chain is built from TRBV7-9 and TRBJ1-2, with D unresolved. Germline-derived CDR1 and CDR2 are SEHNR and FQNEAQ (reference sequence). This CDR3 comprises 14 residues. Between the trimmed V and J ends, which lost 10 bases and 0 bases, there was a span of 15 bases. CDR3: CATETFPPNYGYTF. The CDR3 coding sequence is TGTGCCACCGAAACCTTTCCGCCTAACTATGGCTACACCTTC.

This clonotype was recorded at least ten times. V gene TRBV12-3 or TRBV12-4 combines with J gene TRBJ1-2; D gene ambiguous. The CDR3 is 11 amino acids. V lost 2 bases and J lost 6, with 4 bases in between. CDR3 in DNA: TGTGCCAGCAGTTTAAAGCATGGCTACACCTTC. Translation gives CASSLKHGYTF.

This clonotype was counted only a few times. The V call is TRBV9, the J call TRBJ1-2, with unresolved D. The V and J ends lost 0 bases and 4 bases respectively, with 13 bases between them. This CDR3 region has 15 residues. Per germline, CDR1 SGDLS and CDR2 YYNGEE. The CDR3 loop is CASSVDPGEAYGYTF. CDR3 in DNA: TGTGCCAGCAGCGTAGATCCAGGTGAAGCCTATGGCTACACCTTC. The complete variable domain, with remaining parts taken from reference TRBV9 and TRBJ1-2, reads DSGVTQTPKHLITATGQRVTLRCSPRSGDLSVYWYQQSLDQGLQFLIQYYNGEERAKGNILERFSAQQFPDLHSELNLSSLELGDSALYFCASSVDPGEAYGYTFGSGTRLTVV.

The V gene is TRBV7-8, the J gene TRBJ2-3, with TRBD2 matching over 8 bases. Germline trimming cut 5 bases from V and 2 bases from J; bases unmatched to any gene: 15. CDR3 length: 18 residues. Per the germline V gene, CDR1 is SGHVS and CDR2 is FQNEAQ. In nucleotides, the CDR3 is TGTGCCAGCAGCCCGGACCTTACTAGCGGTATTTCCACAGATACGCAGTATTTT. Translating gives CASSPDLTSGISTDTQYF.

Ten or more counts support this clonotype. The rearrangement joins TRBV12-3 or TRBV12-4 to TRBJ2-2; D tentatively reads TRBD1 or TRBD2 (5 bases each). The CDR3 length is 15 residues. Trimming removed 4 bases at V and 4 bases at J, with 13 bases between. The CDR3 region has the DNA TGTGCCAGCAGTTCCCCGGGGCCAACCACCGGGGAGCTGTTTTTT. Residues: CASSSPGPTTGELFF.

This clonotype came up a few times. The V gene is TRBV15, the J gene TRBJ2-7, with no clear D. This CDR3 has 11 amino acids. From germline, CDR1 is LNHNV and CDR2 YYDKDF (reference sequence). V lost 5 bases and J 4 bases, leaving 6 bases between the germline ends. CDR3 sequence reads: CATSVPYEQYF. The CDR3 region has the DNA TGTGCCACCAGCGTCCCTTACGAGCAGTACTTC.

A few counts support this clonotype. This rearrangement joins TRBV10-3 to TRBJ2-2; D unresolved. This CDR3 spans 12 amino acids. The germline V gene has CDR1 ENHRY and CDR2 SYGVKD. Trimming pared 6 bases from V and 5 bases from J, leaving 7 bases between. CDR3 DNA sequence: TGTGCCATCAGCATGAGAACCGGGGAGCTGTTTTTT. This codes for CAISMRTGELFF.

This clonotype has a count of ten or more. V usage is TRBV7-6 and J usage is TRBJ2-2; 7 bases are shared with TRBD2. The length of the CDR3 is 16 residues. CDR1 and CDR2 (germline): SGHVS, FNYEAQ. Trimming removed 5 bases from V and 3 bases from J; junction bases left unmatched: 9. CDR3 nucleotides: TGTGCCAGCAGCGGTGCCGGCGGGAGACACACCGGGGAGCTGTTTTTT. This sequence encodes CASSGAGGRHTGELFF.

This clonotype has ten or more counts. The chain recombines TRBV6-8 with TRBJ1-6, with a possible D match to TRBD1 (6 bases). This CDR3 has 18 amino acids. V was cut by 2 bases and J by 3 bases, with 17 bases left in between. Germline V lookup: CDR1 MNHGY, CDR2 SAAAGT. CDR3 sequence reads: CASSYRRRGPDYNSPLHF. CDR3 DNA sequence: TGTGCCAGCAGTTACCGGCGCAGGGGACCCGACTATAATTCACCCCTCCACTTT.

The gene calls are TRBV9 and TRBJ2-1, with D maybe TRBD1 (5 bases). Trimming pared 3 bases from V and 6 bases from J, leaving 16 bases between. CDR1 SGDLS and CDR2 YYNGEE come from the germline V gene. The CDR3 spans 15 residues. The CDR3 protein is CASSEGSNPTNEQFF. In DNA, the CDR3 is TGTGCCAGCAGCGAGGGGTCAAACCCAACCAATGAGCAGTTCTTC. The full variable domain, with the rest looked up from reference TRBV9 and TRBJ2-1, is DSGVTQTPKHLITATGQRVTLRCSPRSGDLSVYWYQQSLDQGLQFLIQYYNGEERAKGNILERFSAQQFPDLHSELNLSSLELGDSALYFCASSEGSNPTNEQFFGPGTRLTVL.

The table lists this clonotype with many counts. For the CDR3, the DNA is TGTGCCAGCAGCCCAGTCGGGACTAGCGGAACTTTCTACAATGAGCAGTTCTTC. Residues: CASSPVGTSGTFYNEQFF. The chain has TRBV11-2 and TRBJ2-1, with TRBD2 matching over 11 bases. This CDR3 has 18 residues. The V gene's germline CDR1 is SGHAT and CDR2 FQNNGV. Trimming took 5 bases from V and 3 from J; bases not matched to a gene: 12. The variable domain in full, with the rest retrieved from reference TRBV11-2 and TRBJ2-1, is EAGVAQSPRYKIIEKRQSVAFWCNPISGHATLYWYQQILGQGPKLLIQFQNNGVVDDSQLPKDRFSAERLKGVDSTLKIQPAKLEDSAVYLCASSPVGTSGTFYNEQFFGPGTRLTVL.